This passage covers 21 T cell receptor beta chains from one sample sequenced in a study of T cell responses to AZD1222 COVID-19 vaccine. Sequencing was performed with immunoSEQ multiplex PCR; in TCRdb, only in-frame clones are kept and a portion is missing. The profile shows some 90,000 clones, roughly 88% of them singletons. The sequencing here drew on peripheral blood, taken on day 0 of AZD1222 vaccination. Source of these receptors: an adult in good health.

V and J are TRBV6-2 or TRBV6-3 and TRBJ2-7; D unresolved. V lost 5 bases and J lost 3, with 14 bases in between. CDR1 and CDR2 (germline): MNHEY, SVGEGT. The CDR3 runs to 14 residues. CDR3 amino acids: CASSITPLFYEQYF. CDR3 coding DNA: TGTGCCAGCAGTATCACCCCTCTCTTCTACGAGCAGTACTTC.

The chain links TRBV7-3 to TRBJ1-1; D is undetermined. The CDR3 length is 13 residues. The V end lost 1 base, the J end lost 7 bases, and 10 bases lay between the germline ends. From germline, CDR1 is SGHTA and CDR2 FQGTGA. Written as DNA, the CDR3 is TGTGCCAGCAGCTTAAGTGATGGGAATGAAGCTTTCTTT. It translates to CASSLSDGNEAFF. The full variable domain, its missing parts supplied by reference TRBV7-3 and TRBJ1-1, is GAGVSQTPSNKVTEKGKYVELRCDPISGHTALYWYRQSLGQGPEFLIYFQGTGAADDSGLPNDRFFAVRPEGSVSTLKIQRTERGDSAVYLCASSLSDGNEAFFGQGTRLTVV.

J is TRBJ2-1 and V is TRBV6-6, with D tentatively TRBD1 (5 bases). This CDR3 has 16 amino acids. The V gene lost 3 bases and the J gene lost 2 bases, with 14 bases spanning the gap. Germline CDR1 and CDR2: MNHNY and SVGAGI (reference sequence). The CDR3 protein is CASSYRAGLAYNEQFF. DNA for the CDR3: TGTGCCAGCAGTTATCGGGCAGGGTTGGCCTACAATGAGCAGTTCTTC.

This sequence joins TRBV14 and TRBJ1-1, with TRBD1 matching 8 bases. This CDR3 has 16 amino acids. CDR1 is SGHDN and CDR2 is FVKESK in the germline V gene. The J segment lost 0 bases and the V segment lost 2 bases, leaving 5 bases of the junction unmatched. CDR3 sequence (DNA): TGTGCCAGCAGCCAACGACAGGGGCTAATGAACACTGAAGCTTTCTTT. Translating it yields CASSQRQGLMNTEAFF. Combining the CDR3 with reference TRBV14 and TRBJ1-1 gives the whole variable domain EAGVTQFPSHSVIEKGQTVTLRCDPISGHDNLYWYRRVMGKEIKFLLHFVKESKQDESGMPNNRFLAERTGGTYSTLKVQPAELEDSGVYFCASSQRQGLMNTEAFFGQGTRLTVV.

The chain combines TRBV4-3 with TRBJ2-1; TRBD2 might be the D (6 bases). CDR3 length: 16 residues. Per the germline V gene, CDR1 is LGHNA and CDR2 is YSLEER. Deletions cut 4 bases from V and 5 bases from J, with 18 bases between. CDR3 protein: CASSRWRDLYNNEQFF. As DNA, the CDR3 is TGCGCCAGCAGCCGATGGAGGGACCTATACAACAATGAGCAGTTCTTC.

V usage is TRBV5-5 and J usage is TRBJ2-1, with 8 bases lining up with TRBD1. After removal of 4 bases from V and 0 bases from J, the junction contained 3 bases not matched to a gene. The germline V gene has CDR1 SGHKS and CDR2 YYEKEE (reference sequence). CDR3 length equals 15 residues. DNA for the CDR3: TGTGCCAGCAGCGCGACAGGGGACTCCTACAATGAGCAGTTCTTC. Translating gives CASSATGDSYNEQFF.

The gene calls are TRBV20-1 and TRBJ2-1; tentative D call: TRBD1 (5 bases). V was pared by 3 bases and J by 7 bases, with 16 bases between. Germline values: CDR1 DFQATT, CDR2 SNEGSKA (reference sequence). This CDR3 is 14 amino acids long. The CDR3, as DNA: TGCAGTGCTAGTAAAGGGGCCCCGGAGAATGAGCAGTTCTTC. It codes for CSASKGAPENEQFF.

J is TRBJ1-2 and V is TRBV18; TRBD1 aligns across 7 bases. Germline-derived CDR1 and CDR2 are KGHSH and LQKENI. The CDR3 sequence is 15 residues long. V lost 4 bases and J lost 8; bases outside the gene matches: 13. In nucleotides, the CDR3 is TGTGCCAGCTCACAACTAGGGACAGCCCCGGGGGGCTACACCTTC. Translated: CASSQLGTAPGGYTF.

This chain uses TRBV12-2 with TRBJ2-1; TRBD2 was called by the table and not checked on the DNA. TRBV12-2 is marked as a pseudogene. The CDR3 is 12 amino acids. The CDR3, as DNA: TGTAGCCGACTGAGCTCCTACAATGAGCAGTTCTTC. It yields the protein CSRLSSYNEQFF.

The chain links TRBV6-2 or TRBV6-3 to TRBJ2-1; 9 nucleotides line up with TRBD2. This CDR3 region has 15 residues. Germline-derived CDR1 and CDR2 are MNHEY and SVGEGT. V lost 2 bases and J lost 6; bases outside the gene matches: 5. The CDR3 DNA is TGTGCCAGCAGTTACGCGGATAGCGGGGGCAATGAGCAGTTCTTC. It yields the protein CASSYADSGGNEQFF.

The chain has TRBV5-1 and TRBJ2-5; the D gene is possibly TRBD1 (6 bases). The CDR3 is 14 amino acids. V lost 5 bases and J lost 5, with 16 bases in between. Germline CDR1 SGHRS, CDR2 YFSETQ. For the CDR3, the DNA is TGCGCCAGCAGAAAGACAGGTCCGCGGGAGACCCAGTACTTC. Translating it yields CASRKTGPRETQYF. Combining the CDR3 with reference TRBV5-1 and TRBJ2-5 gives the whole variable domain KAGVTQTPRYLIKTRGQQVTLSCSPISGHRSVSWYQQTPGQGLQFLFEYFSETQRNKGNFPGRFSGRQFSNSRSEMNVSTLELGDSALYLCASRKTGPRETQYFGPGTRLLVL.

The rearrangement uses TRBV28 and TRBJ1-1; 7 nucleotides align to TRBD1. The V and J ends lost 4 bases and 4 bases, in that order; junction bases with no gene match: 3. Germline V lookup: CDR1 MDHEN, CDR2 SYDVKM. This CDR3 comprises 13 residues. The CDR3 region has the DNA TGTGCCAGCAGTTCACAGGGGAGCACTGAAGCTTTCTTT. This codes for CASSSQGSTEAFF.

This clone has just a few counts. The chain recombines TRBV4-2 with TRBJ2-1, with TRBD2 matching 10 bases. V was clipped by 1 base and J by 7 bases; unmatched bases: 13. This CDR3 has 18 residues. The V gene's germline CDR1 is LGHNA and CDR2 YNFKEQ. The CDR3 reads CASSQVGSGGGFRNEQFF. Written as DNA, the CDR3 is TGTGCCAGCAGCCAAGTTGGCAGCGGGGGGGGCTTCAGGAATGAGCAGTTCTTC.

The rearrangement links TRBV3-1 (or the pseudogene TRBV3-2) to TRBJ1-6, with D unclear. Trimming took 1 base from V and 10 from J, leaving 8 bases between them. This CDR3 contains 13 residues. Germline CDR1 is LGHDT and CDR2 is YNNKEL (reference sequence). The CDR3 sequence is CASSQVRESPLHF. The CDR3 coding sequence is TGTGCCAGCAGCCAAGTTCGGGAGTCACCCCTCCACTTT.

This clone was seen a few times. The chain employs TRBV5-1 and TRBJ2-1, with D perhaps assigned TRBD1 or TRBD2 (5 bases each). This CDR3 has 15 residues. Germline V CDR1 and CDR2: SGHRS, YFSETQ. V lost 7 bases to trimming and J lost 0 bases, with 14 bases between them. CDR3 bases: TGCGCCAGCGGTGGTGGGGGTAACTCCTACAATGAGCAGTTCTTC. It codes for CASGGGGNSYNEQFF.

The rearrangement joins TRBV4-3 to TRBJ2-5; D may match TRBD1 or TRBD2 (6 bases each). The germline V and J ends were trimmed by 3 bases and 3 bases, with 8 bases remaining between them. CDR3 length: 13 amino acids. CDR1 LGHNA and CDR2 YSLEER come from the germline V gene. The CDR3 DNA follows: TGCGCCAGCAGCCAGAGGGGGGAAGAGACCCAGTACTTC. It yields the protein CASSQRGEETQYF.

This chain links TRBV18 with TRBJ1-3, with D perhaps matching TRBD1 (5 bases). The CDR3 extends over 15 amino acids. Trimming shortened V by 4 bases and J by 0 bases, and 10 bases separated the two germline ends. Looked up from germline, CDR1 is KGHSH and CDR2 is LQKENI. CDR3 in amino acids: CASSLDSLSGNTIYF. CDR3 coding DNA: TGTGCCAGCTCACTTGACAGTCTCTCTGGAAACACCATATATTTT.

The V and J genes are TRBV27 and TRBJ2-3; weak D call: TRBD1 (6 bases). Germline V gene lookup returns CDR1 MNHEY and CDR2 SMNVEV (reference sequence). V shed 7 bases and J shed 2 bases, with 10 bases lying between them. This CDR3 has 13 residues. In nucleotides, the CDR3 is TGTGCCAGCAAAACAGGGAACACAGATACGCAGTATTTT. As protein: CASKTGNTDTQYF.

The rearrangement uses TRBV9 and TRBJ2-5; 8 positions agree with TRBD2. The V segment lost 1 base and the J segment 1 base; nucleotides outside the gene matches: 6. CDR3 length: 16 residues. CDR1 and CDR2 from the germline V gene are SGDLS and YYNGEE. The CDR3 DNA is TGTGCCAGCAGCGTAAGCGCGGGGGGCCTCCAAGAGACCCAGTACTTC. The encoded protein is CASSVSAGGLQETQYF.

The chain recombines TRBV28 with TRBJ1-2; TRBD1 matches at 8 bases. The CDR3 spans 13 residues. V dropped 4 bases and J dropped 8; count of bases not matched to a gene: 6. Germline assignment: CDR1 MDHEN and CDR2 SYDVKM. The CDR3 sequence: CASSYGQGMGYTF. The CDR3 DNA reads as TGTGCCAGCAGTTATGGACAGGGTATGGGCTACACCTTC.

The chain links TRBV4-2 to TRBJ2-6; no definite D call. The CDR3 consists of 16 residues. Deletions cut 0 bases from V and 1 base from J, with 7 bases between. The germline CDR1 and CDR2 sequences are LGHNA and YNFKEQ. CDR3 sequence (DNA): TGTGCCAGCAGCCAAGACAGTTTTTCTGGGGCCAACGTCCTGACTTTC. Its translation is CASSQDSFSGANVLTF.